The 21 T cell receptor beta chains in this list originate from one sample, sequenced in a study of blood T cell repertoires in COVID-19. Measured with immunoSEQ multiplex PCR; TCRdb has only the in-frame clones, and not every one. The sample lists about 200,000 clones; around nine tenths were seen once. Material: peripheral blood. These TCRs come from a man aged 18-30 years with active or convalescent COVID-19.

The chain employs TRBV7-6 and TRBJ2-1; 14 bases fit TRBD2. Trimming took 4 bases from V and 10 from J; bases not matched to a gene: 9. In germline, CDR1 is SGHVS, CDR2 FNYEAQ. This CDR3 spans 16 amino acids. The CDR3 DNA sequence: TGTGCCAGCAGCTCCCCGACTAGCGGGGGGGCAGAGGAGCAGTTCTTC. Translating it yields CASSSPTSGGAEEQFF.

The V gene is TRBV4-2, the J gene TRBJ1-1; TRBD1 matches at 9 bases. Trimming removed 5 bases from V and 5 bases from J; junction bases left unmatched: 6. CDR3 length: 14 amino acids. The germline CDR1 and CDR2 sequences are LGHNA and YNFKEQ. The DNA for the CDR3 is TGTGCCAGCAGCGCCGGACAGGGGATTACTGAAGCTTTCTTT. Amino acids: CASSAGQGITEAFF.

J is TRBJ2-7 and V is TRBV18, with 9 bases lining up with TRBD2. The length of the CDR3 is 15 residues. Trimming at V came to 0 bases and at J to 0 bases, leaving 0 bases not matched to a gene. Germline V CDR1 and CDR2: KGHSH, LQKENI. As DNA, the CDR3 is TGTGCCAGCTCACCACCGACTAGCGGCTCCTACGAGCAGTACTTC. This codes for CASSPPTSGSYEQYF. Based on the CDR3 plus reference TRBV18 and TRBJ2-7, the full variable domain is NAGVMQNPRHLVRRRGQEARLRCSPMKGHSHVYWYRQLPEEGLKFMVYLQKENIIDESGMPKERFSAEFPKEGPSILRIQQVVRGDSAAYFCASSPPTSGSYEQYFGPGTRLTVT.

CDR3 residues: CATSGPGHLSSGANVLTF. Here the CDR3 DNA reads TGTGCCACCAGTGGTCCGGGACACTTGAGCTCTGGGGCCAACGTCCTGACTTTC. The chain has TRBV24-1 and TRBJ2-6, with D maybe TRBD1 (6 bases). Germline assignment: CDR1 KGHDR and CDR2 SFDVKD. V gave up 5 bases and J gave up 0 bases, with 16 bases separating them. The CDR3 has 18 amino acids.

J is TRBJ1-1 and V is TRBV10-2, with D perhaps TRBD1 (5 bases). Trimming removed 1 base at V and 1 base at J, with 19 bases between. The CDR3 is made up of 18 amino acids. CDR1 and CDR2 (germline): WSHSY, SAAADI. The CDR3 loop reads CASSEWPYDRNGNTEAFF. The CDR3 coding sequence is TGCGCCAGCAGTGAGTGGCCCTACGACAGAAATGGGAACACTGAAGCTTTCTTT.

This clone showed up just once. The chain has TRBV2 and TRBJ1-1; D is perhaps TRBD1 (5 bases). CDR1 and CDR2 from the germline V gene are SNHLY and FYNNEI. Between the trimmed V and J ends, which lost 8 bases and 11 bases, there was a span of 21 bases. This CDR3 has 13 residues. CDR3 protein: CASSNDMGGSAFF. The CDR3 DNA follows: TGTGCCAGCTCAAACGACATGGGGGGGTCGGCTTTCTTT.

This clone was seen only once. Written as DNA, the CDR3 is TGTGCCAGCAGCGCCAGGGGGCGCCATGGCTACACCTTC. This encodes CASSARGRHGYTF. V usage is TRBV5-4 and J usage is TRBJ1-2; the match to TRBD1 covers 8 bases. This CDR3 is built from 13 residues. With 4 bases clipped from V and 6 bases from J, the junction kept 5 bases outside the gene matches. Germline V gives CDR1 SGHNT, CDR2 YYREEE (reference sequence).

This sequence joins TRBV6-5 and TRBJ2-3; D is perhaps TRBD1 (6 bases). CDR3 size: 14 residues. In germline, CDR1 is MNHEY, CDR2 SVGAGI. V gave up 3 bases and J gave up 6 bases, with 13 bases separating them. CDR3 DNA: TGTGCCAGCAGTTATTCCAACAGGGTGGATACGCAGTATTTT. Protein: CASSYSNRVDTQYF.

This clone was found a few times. The rearrangement joins TRBV18 to TRBJ1-1; D call uncertain. The ends were cut back, 5 bases at V and 0 bases at J, with 16 bases in the middle. The germline V gene encodes CDR1 KGHSH and CDR2 LQKENI. This CDR3 has 16 amino acids. CDR3 sequence (DNA): TGTGCCAGCTCATTGACACCGGGAGGTTTGAACACTGAAGCTTTCTTT. The encoded protein is CASSLTPGGLNTEAFF.

This sequence joins TRBV2 and TRBJ2-7; D perhaps matches TRBD1 (6 bases). V was clipped by 5 bases and J by 6 bases, with 17 bases between them. The CDR3 runs 14 residues. Per the germline V gene, CDR1 is SNHLY and CDR2 is FYNNEI. In DNA, the CDR3 is TGTGCCAGCAGTACGGACAGTGCTCGGAGCGAGCAGTACTTC. This translates into CASSTDSARSEQYF.

The chain employs TRBV11-2 and TRBJ2-2; weak D call: TRBD1 (6 bases). Germline V gene data show CDR1 as SGHAT and CDR2 as FQNNGV. The ends were cut back, 0 bases at V and 8 bases at J, with 16 bases in the middle. The CDR3 is 16 amino acids. This chain's CDR3 is CASSLEDRGPRGELFF. DNA of the CDR3: TGTGCCAGCAGCTTAGAGGACAGAGGACCCCGGGGGGAGCTGTTTTTT.

This chain links TRBV19 with TRBJ1-6; 8 bases line up with TRBD1. The CDR3 sequence is 15 residues long. V was pared by 4 bases and J by 7 bases, with 6 bases of the junction left unmatched. Per germline, CDR1 LNHDA and CDR2 SQIVND (reference sequence). The CDR3 loop reads CASSTNRDRNSPLHF. The CDR3 region has the DNA TGTGCCAGTAGTACTAACCGGGACAGGAATTCACCCCTCCACTTT.

The genes are TRBV29-1 and TRBJ2-5; 7 nucleotides line up with TRBD1. Germline CDR1 SQVTM, CDR2 ANQGSEA. The CDR3 length is 13 residues. V lost 5 bases, J lost 5 bases, and 8 bases stayed unmatched. CDR3 DNA: TGCAGCGTTCGCGACAGGGTTTCGGAGACCCAGTACTTC. As protein: CSVRDRVSETQYF.

The chain couples TRBV6-5 to TRBJ1-1; 9 bases line up with TRBD1. After removal of 7 bases from V and 4 bases from J, the junction contained 10 bases not matched to a gene. The CDR3 has 15 residues. Germline V lookup: CDR1 MNHEY, CDR2 SVGAGI. As DNA, the CDR3 is TGTGCCAGCACCGGGACAGGGAGTCGAACCACTGAAGCTTTCTTT. It encodes CASTGTGSRTTEAFF.

This sequence joins TRBV15 and TRBJ2-3; TRBD1 aligns across 7 bases. The CDR3 contains 17 residues. J gave up 0 bases and V 2 bases, and 8 bases lay outside the gene matches. The V gene's germline CDR1 is LNHNV and CDR2 YYDKDF (reference sequence). As DNA, the CDR3 is TGTGCCACCAGCAGAACGAGACAGGGCGTGAGCACAGATACGCAGTATTTT. It codes for CATSRTRQGVSTDTQYF.

This chain links TRBV5-4 with TRBJ2-1, with 7 bases fitting TRBD2. V shed 6 bases and J 7 bases; nucleotides not matched to a gene: 16. From germline, CDR1 is SGHNT and CDR2 YYREEE (reference sequence). CDR3 size: 16 residues. CDR3 coding DNA: TGTGCCAGCACTCCGGGGGGAGGGCCCCTCCGGAATGAGCAGTTCTTC. This encodes CASTPGGGPLRNEQFF.

V is TRBV5-4 and J is TRBJ1-2; D gene ambiguous. V was cut by 5 bases and J by 7 bases, with 21 bases left in between. Germline CDR1 is SGHNT and CDR2 is YYREEE (reference sequence). The CDR3 contains 15 residues. CDR3 in DNA: TGTGCCAGCAGACCAGGACCCATGGAGGGTGGTGGCTACACCTTC. Protein sequence: CASRPGPMEGGGYTF.

The chain has TRBV28 and TRBJ1-1; TRBD1 matches at 11 bases. V was pared by 6 bases and J by 5 bases, with 5 bases of the junction left unmatched. Germline V lookup: CDR1 MDHEN, CDR2 SYDVKM. There are 14 residues in the CDR3. CDR3 nucleotides: TGTGCCAGCAGAACCGGGACAGGGGGGACTGAAGCTTTCTTT. Residues: CASRTGTGGTEAFF.

This chain connects TRBV7-8 to TRBJ2-3, with D perhaps TRBD1 (5 bases). The germline CDR1 and CDR2 sequences are SGHVS and FQNEAQ. The CDR3 loop spans 13 amino acids. V lost 4 bases and J lost 6, with 11 bases in between. In DNA, the CDR3 is TGTGCCAGCAGCTCCATGGGGCCCGATACGCAGTATTTT. This encodes CASSSMGPDTQYF. Together with reference TRBV7-8 and TRBJ2-3, the CDR3 gives the full variable domain: GAGVSQSPRYKVAKRGQDVALRCDPISGHVSLFWYQQALGQGPEFLTYFQNEAQLDKSGLPSDRFFAERPEGSVSTLKIQRTQQEDSAVYLCASSSMGPDTQYFGPGTRLTVL.

The rearrangement links TRBV21-1 to TRBJ2-2; TRBD2 is taken as the D call from the table, unchecked against the DNA. TRBV21-1 is described as a pseudogene. This CDR3 has 16 residues. The CDR3 DNA reads as TGTGCCAGCAGCAACGTTCGGGAGGGGGCGAACGGGGAGCTGTTTTTT. Translated: CASSNVREGANGELFF.

This sequence joins TRBV6-5 and TRBJ2-3; 7 bases line up with TRBD1. With 10 bases clipped from V and 5 bases from J, the junction kept 6 bases outside the gene matches. CDR3 length equals 12 residues. Germline CDR1 and CDR2: MNHEY and SVGAGI. CDR3 region: CATDRDRDTQYF. For the CDR3, the DNA is TGTGCCACCGACAGGGATCGAGATACGCAGTATTTT.